The 27 T cell receptor beta chains given below trace back to one sample, sequenced in a study of CD8 T cells in Susac syndrome. Reverse transcription used roughly 0.45 to 1 ug RNA and random hexamers. TCRdb reprocessed the immunoSEQ multiplex PCR reads with MiXCR, giving one entry per CDR3 protein. The profile shows 80,000 to 95,000 distinct CDR3 sequences, approximately 93% of them singletons. Sample: CD8+ T cells from PBMCs. The receptors shown here come from a human donor with Susac syndrome.

This clonotype came up once. J is TRBJ2-3 and V is TRBV11-2; perhaps TRBD2 as D (6 bases). The length of the CDR3 is 15 residues. Trimming removed 5 bases from V and 1 base from J, with 13 bases in between. Germline lookup yields CDR1 SGHAT and CDR2 FQNNGV. As DNA, the CDR3 is TGTGCCAGCAGCCCTTCATGGGGGGGCACAGATACGCAGTATTTT. Translating gives CASSPSWGGTDTQYF.

This sequence joins TRBV7-8 and TRBJ1-3; no firm D call. The CDR3 contains 11 residues. Trimming shortened V by 7 bases and J by 4 bases, and 5 bases separated the two germline ends. Germline values: CDR1 SGHVS, CDR2 FQNEAQ. The CDR3 loop is CASTDGNTIYF. The CDR3 DNA reads TGTGCCAGCACCGACGGAAACACCATATATTTT.

The V gene is TRBV28, the J gene TRBJ2-7, with 9 bases matching TRBD2. CDR1 is MDHEN and CDR2 is SYDVKM in the germline V gene. This CDR3 region has 13 residues. V dropped 7 bases and J dropped 4; count of bases not matched to a gene: 5. The CDR3 region is CASIPSGTYEQYF. CDR3 DNA sequence: TGTGCCAGCATCCCTAGCGGGACATACGAGCAGTACTTC.

The chain joins TRBV27 to TRBJ1-5; D is uncertain. The ends were cut back, 8 bases at V and 0 bases at J, with 14 bases in the middle. Germline CDR1 is MNHEY and CDR2 is SMNVEV (reference sequence). This CDR3 contains 15 residues. For the CDR3, the DNA is TGTGCCAGCTCAAACAGTCCTTATAGCAATCAGCCCCAGCATTTT. Translating it yields CASSNSPYSNQPQHF.

The chain uses TRBV24-1 and TRBJ1-5, with D possibly being TRBD1 (6 bases). CDR3 length equals 14 residues. Trimming cost V 5 bases and J 0 bases, with 7 bases left between them. Germline values: CDR1 KGHDR, CDR2 SFDVKD. This CDR3 reads CATSAGDSNQPQHF. CDR3 DNA sequence: TGTGCCACCAGTGCAGGGGATAGCAATCAGCCCCAGCATTTT.

The chain employs TRBV2 and TRBJ2-6; D gene uncertain. The CDR3 is 18 amino acids. The V gene's germline CDR1 is SNHLY and CDR2 FYNNEI. V lost 3 bases to trimming and J lost 0 bases, with 15 bases between them. This chain's CDR3 is CASSDSDEMISGANVLTF. CDR3 sequence (DNA): TGTGCCAGCAGTGATTCGGACGAAATGATCTCTGGGGCCAACGTCCTGACTTTC.

This clonotype occurred once. The chain employs TRBV4-3 and TRBJ2-5; 7 nucleotides line up with TRBD2. Germline values: CDR1 LGHNA, CDR2 YSLEER. This CDR3 region has 16 residues. V was clipped by 0 bases and J by 4 bases; unmatched bases: 8. CDR3 DNA sequence: TGCGCCAGCAGCCAAGATGGGGCGGGAGAGGGAGAGACCCAGTACTTC. It codes for CASSQDGAGEGETQYF.

In nucleotides, the CDR3 is TGTGCCAGCAGCTTTAGTCCCGAGCAGTTCTTC. It codes for CASSFSPEQFF. The V gene is TRBV7-2, the J gene TRBJ2-1, with D unresolved. The CDR3 has 11 amino acids. Germline V CDR1 and CDR2: SGHTA, FQGNSA. V lost 3 bases, J lost 10 bases, and 7 bases lay in between.

V gene TRBV3-1 combines with J gene TRBJ2-7; perhaps D is TRBD1 or TRBD2 (5 bases each). V was pared by 0 bases and J by 6 bases, with 15 bases between. Germline CDR1 is LGHDT and CDR2 is YNNKEL (reference sequence). This CDR3 has 15 residues. The CDR3 region is CASSQDFGARGEQYF. The DNA of the CDR3 is TGTGCCAGCAGCCAAGATTTTGGGGCGAGGGGCGAGCAGTACTTC.

This chain connects TRBV29-1 to TRBJ2-7; possibly TRBD2 for D (5 bases). The V gene's germline CDR1 is SQVTM and CDR2 ANQGSEA. The length of the CDR3 is 12 residues. The V end was cut by 0 bases, the J end by 7 bases, with 10 bases between. The DNA for the CDR3 is TGCAGCGTTGAAGACCCGCCGGGGGAGCAGTACTTC. Protein sequence: CSVEDPPGEQYF.

V is TRBV4-3 and J is TRBJ1-5; no clear D. CDR1 is LGHNA and CDR2 is YSLEER in the germline V gene. Trimming removed 1 base from V and 3 bases from J, with 10 bases in between. The length of the CDR3 is 15 residues. CDR3 protein: CASSQGVDLNQPQHF. The CDR3 DNA reads TGCGCCAGCAGCCAAGGCGTGGACCTCAATCAGCCCCAGCATTTT.

The genes are TRBV7-9 and TRBJ1-2, with unresolved D. This CDR3 contains 14 residues. V lost 4 bases to trimming and J lost 6 bases, with 15 bases between them. Germline V lookup: CDR1 SEHNR, CDR2 FQNEAQ (reference sequence). The CDR3 bases are TGTGCCAGCAGCTCCGACAATACGCGAAATGGCTACACCTTC. It encodes CASSSDNTRNGYTF. The complete variable domain, with remaining parts taken from reference TRBV7-9 and TRBJ1-2, reads DTGVSQNPRHKITKRGQNVTFRCDPISEHNRLYWYRQTLGQGPEFLTYFQNEAQLEKSRLLSDRFSAERPKGSFSTLEIQRTEQGDSAMYLCASSSDNTRNGYTFGSGTRLTVV.

The V and J genes are TRBV5-4 and TRBJ2-1, with D unresolved. The CDR3 length is 14 residues. Trimming cost V 4 bases and J 5 bases, with 13 bases left between them. Germline values: CDR1 SGHNT, CDR2 YYREEE (reference sequence). The CDR3 sequence: CASSLASPHNEQFF. The CDR3 bases are TGTGCCAGCAGCCTGGCGAGTCCTCACAATGAGCAGTTCTTC. The entire variable domain, with the rest obtained from reference TRBV5-4 and TRBJ2-1, is as follows: ETGVTQSPTHLIKTRGQQVTLRCSSQSGHNTVSWYQQALGQGPQFIFQYYREEENGRGNFPPRFSGLQFPNYSSELNVNALELDDSALYLCASSLASPHNEQFFGPGTRLTVL.

The chain joins TRBV4-1 to TRBJ2-1; TRBD2 aligns across 7 bases. CDR1 is MGHRA and CDR2 is YSYEKL in the germline V gene. J was trimmed by 8 bases and V by 3 bases; bases with no gene match: 7. The CDR3 is made up of 14 amino acids. The CDR3, as DNA: TGCGCCAGCAGCCAGACTAGCTCGGGCGATGAGCAGTTCTTC. As protein: CASSQTSSGDEQFF.

The gene calls are TRBV6-2 or TRBV6-3 and TRBJ1-1; 7 bases map to TRBD1. The CDR3 is 12 amino acids. After removal of 6 bases from V and 11 bases from J, the junction contained 9 bases not matched to a gene. Germline assignment: CDR1 MNHEY and CDR2 SVGEGT. For the CDR3, the DNA is TGTGCCAGCAGCAATTCCGACAGGGCCGCTTTCTTT. Its translation: CASSNSDRAAFF.

The V and J genes are TRBV29-1 and TRBJ2-5; D perhaps matches TRBD1 (7 bases). Trimming removed 7 bases at V and 3 bases at J, with 27 bases between. CDR1 and CDR2 from the germline V gene are SQVTM and ANQGSEA. The CDR3 has 17 residues. CDR3 amino acids: CSGRWRGREGYKETQYF. In DNA form, the CDR3 reads TGCAGCGGCAGATGGAGGGGGCGGGAAGGATATAAAGAGACCCAGTACTTC.

V is TRBV18 and J is TRBJ1-1; TRBD1 matches 10 bases. After removal of 1 base from V and 3 bases from J, the junction contained 5 bases not matched to a gene. Per germline, CDR1 KGHSH and CDR2 LQKENI. The CDR3 spans 16 residues. CDR3 sequence: CASSPRLDRGHTEAFF. In DNA form, the CDR3 reads TGTGCCAGCTCACCACGGCTAGACAGGGGGCACACTGAAGCTTTCTTT.

This clonotype came up once. The chain uses TRBV20-1 and TRBJ2-3, with D tentatively TRBD2 (6 bases). The V gene's germline CDR1 is DFQATT and CDR2 SNEGSKA (reference sequence). The CDR3 has 14 residues. V lost 6 bases, J lost 4 bases, and 17 bases lay in between. The CDR3 sequence is CSAHRTSPADTQYF. CDR3 nucleotide sequence: TGCAGTGCCCATCGAACTAGCCCCGCAGATACGCAGTATTTT.

The sample holds a few counts of this clonotype. The CDR3 DNA sequence: TGTGCCAGCAGCTTAGTGGCGGGGGGACACAATGAGCAGTTCTTC. Translation gives CASSLVAGGHNEQFF. This sequence joins TRBV7-2 and TRBJ2-1; 8 bases agree with TRBD2. The CDR3 has 15 amino acids. V lost 1 base to trimming and J lost 5 bases; unmatched junction nucleotides: 4. The germline CDR1 and CDR2 sequences are SGHTA and FQGNSA.

The chain uses TRBV3-1 and TRBJ2-3, with D perhaps matching TRBD1 (6 bases). V lost 3 bases to trimming and J lost 2 bases, with 15 bases between them. The CDR3 runs 16 residues. Germline V CDR1 and CDR2: LGHDT, YNNKEL (reference sequence). DNA for the CDR3: TGTGCCAGCAGCCACGAGTTGGACAGCGACACAGATACGCAGTATTTT. Residues: CASSHELDSDTDTQYF.

The V and J genes are TRBV14 and TRBJ2-2, with 8 bases identical to TRBD1. CDR1 SGHDN and CDR2 FVKESK come from the germline V gene. Trimming removed 5 bases from V and 4 bases from J; junction bases left unmatched: 12. The CDR3 is 17 amino acids. The CDR3 loop reads CASSGQGKVRLTGELFF. The CDR3 coding sequence is TGTGCCAGCAGCGGACAGGGAAAAGTGAGGCTCACCGGGGAGCTGTTTTTT.

The chain recombines TRBV30 with TRBJ2-3, with 9 bases matching TRBD1. The germline V gene has CDR1 GTSNPN and CDR2 SVGIG (reference sequence). There are 18 residues in the CDR3. With 0 bases clipped from V and 1 base from J, the junction kept 11 bases outside the gene matches. The CDR3 DNA follows: TGTGCCTGGAGTGTAGGAGTCTCGGGACAGGGCGGCACAGATACGCAGTATTTT. This encodes CAWSVGVSGQGGTDTQYF.

This clonotype was picked up one time. V usage is TRBV29-1 and J usage is TRBJ2-2; 9 bases agree with TRBD2. V shed 0 bases and J 10 bases; nucleotides not matched to a gene: 9. The CDR3 has 15 residues. Germline CDR1 SQVTM, CDR2 ANQGSEA. This CDR3 reads CSVEDLGTSKTELFF. The CDR3 bases are TGCAGCGTTGAAGATTTGGGGACTAGCAAGACGGAGCTGTTTTTT.

The rearrangement links TRBV7-9 to TRBJ1-2; D not certain. Germline-derived CDR1 and CDR2 are SEHNR and FQNEAQ (reference sequence). The CDR3 contains 13 residues. V shed 1 base and J shed 6 bases, with 9 bases lying between them. The CDR3 protein is CASSLGRHDGYTF. CDR3 bases: TGTGCCAGCAGCTTAGGTCGGCACGATGGCTACACCTTC.

V gene TRBV7-9 combines with J gene TRBJ2-2; D unresolved. From germline, CDR1 is SEHNR and CDR2 FQNEAQ (reference sequence). This CDR3 has 15 amino acids. Trimming cost V 9 bases and J 5 bases, with 19 bases left between them. The CDR3 here is CARDGTFLTTGELFF. CDR3 coding DNA: TGTGCCAGAGATGGAACGTTCCTAACTACCGGGGAGCTGTTTTTT. Filled out from reference TRBV7-9 and TRBJ2-2, the complete variable domain reads DTGVSQNPRHKITKRGQNVTFRCDPISEHNRLYWYRQTLGQGPEFLTYFQNEAQLEKSRLLSDRFSAERPKGSFSTLEIQRTEQGDSAMYLCARDGTFLTTGELFFGEGSRLTVL.

The V and J genes are TRBV5-1 and TRBJ1-1; no definite D call. The CDR3 runs 14 residues. With 7 bases removed from V and 1 base from J, the gap between germline ends came to 14 bases. From germline, CDR1 is SGHRS and CDR2 YFSETQ. CDR3 DNA sequence: TGCGCCAGCGGCCTATCTACGCGGAACACTGAAGCTTTCTTT. It encodes CASGLSTRNTEAFF.

This rearrangement joins TRBV9 to TRBJ1-6; TRBD1 might be the D (5 bases). The length of the CDR3 is 15 residues. Germline CDR1 reads SGDLS; CDR2 reads YYNGEE. Trimming took 0 bases from V and 7 from J, leaving 11 bases between them. The CDR3 nucleotides are TGTGCCAGCAGCGTAGCGGACACGGGGAATTCACCCCTCCACTTT. Its translation is CASSVADTGNSPLHF. Full variable domain (outside the CDR3, taken from reference TRBV9 and TRBJ1-6): DSGVTQTPKHLITATGQRVTLRCSPRSGDLSVYWYQQSLDQGLQFLIQYYNGEERAKGNILERFSAQQFPDLHSELNLSSLELGDSALYFCASSVADTGNSPLHFGNGTRLTVT.